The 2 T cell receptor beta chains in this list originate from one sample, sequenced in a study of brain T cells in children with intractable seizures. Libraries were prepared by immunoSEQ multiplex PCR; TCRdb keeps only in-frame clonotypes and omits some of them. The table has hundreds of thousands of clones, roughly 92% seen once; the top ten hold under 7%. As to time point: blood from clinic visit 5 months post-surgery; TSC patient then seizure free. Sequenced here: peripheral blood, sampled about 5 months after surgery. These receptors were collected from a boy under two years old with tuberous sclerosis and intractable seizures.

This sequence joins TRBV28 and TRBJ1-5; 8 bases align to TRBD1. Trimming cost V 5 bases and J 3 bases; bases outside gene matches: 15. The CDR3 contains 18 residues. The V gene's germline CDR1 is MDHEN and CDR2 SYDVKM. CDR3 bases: TGTGCCAGCAGTCCATTAGGGACAGGCACCTTGTACAATCAGCCCCAGCATTTT. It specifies CASSPLGTGTLYNQPQHF.

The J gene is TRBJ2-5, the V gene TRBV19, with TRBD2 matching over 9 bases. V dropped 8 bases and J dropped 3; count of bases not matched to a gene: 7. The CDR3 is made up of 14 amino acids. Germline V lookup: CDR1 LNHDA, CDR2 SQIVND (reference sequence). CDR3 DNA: TGTGCCAGTGCCGTTAGCGGGAGCGAAGAGACCCAGTACTTC. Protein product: CASAVSGSEETQYF.